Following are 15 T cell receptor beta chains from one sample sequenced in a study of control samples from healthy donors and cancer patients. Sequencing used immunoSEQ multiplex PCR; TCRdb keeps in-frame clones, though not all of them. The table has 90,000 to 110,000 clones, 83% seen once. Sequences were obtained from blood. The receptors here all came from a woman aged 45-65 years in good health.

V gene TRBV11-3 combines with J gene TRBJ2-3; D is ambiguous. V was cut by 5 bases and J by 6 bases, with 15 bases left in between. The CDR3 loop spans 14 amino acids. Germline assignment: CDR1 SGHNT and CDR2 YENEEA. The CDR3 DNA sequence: TGTGCCAGCAGCACCCGGACGTCCGTGGATACGCAGTATTTT. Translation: CASSTRTSVDTQYF.

CDR3 sequence: CASSLGGFGSSYNEQFF. Here the CDR3 DNA reads TGTGCCAGCAGCCTCGGGGGGTTCGGGAGCTCCTACAATGAGCAGTTCTTC. This sequence joins TRBV11-3 and TRBJ2-1, with 7 nucleotides matching TRBD2. The germline V gene has CDR1 SGHNT and CDR2 YENEEA. The CDR3 spans 17 residues. Trimming removed 5 bases from V and 0 bases from J; junction bases left unmatched: 10.

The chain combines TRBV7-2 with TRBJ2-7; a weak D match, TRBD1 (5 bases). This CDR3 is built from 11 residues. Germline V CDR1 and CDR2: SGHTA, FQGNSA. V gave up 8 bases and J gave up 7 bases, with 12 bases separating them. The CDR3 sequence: CASQGREEQYF. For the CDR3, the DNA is TGTGCCAGCCAGGGTCGCGAGGAGCAGTACTTC.

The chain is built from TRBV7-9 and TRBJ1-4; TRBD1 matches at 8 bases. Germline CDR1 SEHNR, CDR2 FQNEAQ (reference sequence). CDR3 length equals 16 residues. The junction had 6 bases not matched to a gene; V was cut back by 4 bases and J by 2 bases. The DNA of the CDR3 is TGTGCCAGCAGCTCGTCCAGGGGGCCCACTAATGAAAAACTGTTTTTT. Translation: CASSSSRGPTNEKLFF.

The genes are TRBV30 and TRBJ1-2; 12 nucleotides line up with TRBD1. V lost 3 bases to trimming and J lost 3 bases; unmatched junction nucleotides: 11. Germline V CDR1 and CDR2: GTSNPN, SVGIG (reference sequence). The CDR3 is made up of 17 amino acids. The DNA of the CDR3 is TGTGCCTGGAGACCCCCCGGGACAGGGGGCTTATACTATGGCTACACCTTC. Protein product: CAWRPPGTGGLYYGYTF.

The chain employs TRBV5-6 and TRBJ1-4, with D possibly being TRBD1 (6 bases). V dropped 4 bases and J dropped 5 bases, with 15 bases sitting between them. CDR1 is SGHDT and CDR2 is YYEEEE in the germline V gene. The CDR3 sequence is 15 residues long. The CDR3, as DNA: TGTGCCAGCAGCCATGACAGGTGGGGCAATGAAAAACTGTTTTTT. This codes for CASSHDRWGNEKLFF.

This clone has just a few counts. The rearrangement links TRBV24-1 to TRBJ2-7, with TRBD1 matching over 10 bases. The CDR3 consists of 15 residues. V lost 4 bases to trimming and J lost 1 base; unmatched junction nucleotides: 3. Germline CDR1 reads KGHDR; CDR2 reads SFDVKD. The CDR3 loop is CATSETGGRSYEQYF. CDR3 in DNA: TGTGCCACCAGTGAGACAGGGGGCAGATCCTACGAGCAGTACTTC.

Here the CDR3 reads CASSSRRGEEEKLFF. DNA for the CDR3: TGTGCCAGCAGCTCCCGACGAGGGGAGGAGGAAAAACTGTTTTTT. The chain links TRBV5-4 to TRBJ1-4; a possible D gene is TRBD1 (5 bases). CDR3 length: 15 residues. Germline assignment: CDR1 SGHNT and CDR2 YYREEE (reference sequence). V was trimmed by 3 bases and J by 8 bases, leaving 17 bases between them.

The CDR3 DNA reads as TGTGCCAGCAGCCTAATCCTAGCGGCAGATACGCAGTATTTT. As protein: CASSLILAADTQYF. The chain joins TRBV7-2 to TRBJ2-3; TRBD2 aligns across 7 bases. Germline assignment: CDR1 SGHTA and CDR2 FQGNSA. This CDR3 is 14 amino acids long. The J segment lost 4 bases and the V segment lost 5 bases, leaving 6 bases of the junction unmatched.

The CDR3 spells CASSNRDGNEKLFF. DNA for the CDR3: TGTGCCAGTAGTAACCGGGACGGTAATGAAAAACTGTTTTTT. The genes are TRBV19 and TRBJ1-4, with D possibly TRBD1 on 5 matching bases. V lost 4 bases and J lost 4, with 10 bases in between. The germline V gene encodes CDR1 LNHDA and CDR2 SQIVND (reference sequence). CDR3 length equals 14 residues. The complete variable domain, with remaining parts taken from reference TRBV19 and TRBJ1-4, reads DGGITQSPKYLFRKEGQNVTLSCEQNLNHDAMYWYRQDPGQGLRLIYYSQIVNDFQKGDIAEGYSVSREKKESFPLTVTSAQKNPTAFYLCASSNRDGNEKLFFGSGTQLSVL.

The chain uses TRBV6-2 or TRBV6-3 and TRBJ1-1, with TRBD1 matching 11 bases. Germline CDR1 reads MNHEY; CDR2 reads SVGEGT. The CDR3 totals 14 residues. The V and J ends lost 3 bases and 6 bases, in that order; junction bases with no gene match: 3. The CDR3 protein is CASSYGQGAPEAFF. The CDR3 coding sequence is TGTGCCAGCAGTTATGGACAGGGGGCCCCTGAAGCTTTCTTT.

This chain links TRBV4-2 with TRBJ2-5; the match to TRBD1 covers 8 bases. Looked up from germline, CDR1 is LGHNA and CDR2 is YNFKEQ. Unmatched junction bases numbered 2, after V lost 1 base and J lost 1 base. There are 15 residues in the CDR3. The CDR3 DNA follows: TGTGCCAGCAGCCAAGTTGACAGGGGCCAAGAGACCCAGTACTTC. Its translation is CASSQVDRGQETQYF.

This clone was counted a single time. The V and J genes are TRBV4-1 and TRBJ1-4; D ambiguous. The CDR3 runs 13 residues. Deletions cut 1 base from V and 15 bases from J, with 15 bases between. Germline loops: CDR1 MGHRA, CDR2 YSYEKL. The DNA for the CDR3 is TGCGCCAGCAGCCAAGCCCTATCCCAGCTAATGTTTTTT. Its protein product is CASSQALSQLMFF.

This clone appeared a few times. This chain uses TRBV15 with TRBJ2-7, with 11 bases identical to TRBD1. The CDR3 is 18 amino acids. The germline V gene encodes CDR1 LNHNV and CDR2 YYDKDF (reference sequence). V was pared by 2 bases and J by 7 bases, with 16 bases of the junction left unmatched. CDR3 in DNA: TGTGCCACCAGCAGACCCGGGACAGGGGGTCTCTCACTGGGGGAGCAGTACTTC. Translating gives CATSRPGTGGLSLGEQYF.

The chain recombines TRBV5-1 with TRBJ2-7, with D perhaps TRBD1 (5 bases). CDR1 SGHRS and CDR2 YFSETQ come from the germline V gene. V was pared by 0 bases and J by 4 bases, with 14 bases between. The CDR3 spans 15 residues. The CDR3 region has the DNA TGCGCCAGCAGCTTGGCGGACACAAGGCGGTACGAGCAGTACTTC. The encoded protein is CASSLADTRRYEQYF. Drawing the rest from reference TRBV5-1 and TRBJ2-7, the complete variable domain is KAGVTQTPRYLIKTRGQQVTLSCSPISGHRSVSWYQQTPGQGLQFLFEYFSETQRNKGNFPGRFSGRQFSNSRSEMNVSTLELGDSALYLCASSLADTRRYEQYFGPGTRLTVT.